The present T cell receptor (beta chain) was sequenced within a study of cytomegalovirus exposure and HLA in healthy donors. Study-wide results and caveats: The study designated 164 TCR beta chains cytomegalovirus-associated. Being productive about 87% or about 30% of the time was typical of most TCR beta V segments in an earlier analysis.

As to this clone: The antigen remains unidentified.

V was pared by 6 bases and J by 4 bases, with 5 bases of the junction left unmatched. Germline CDR1 reads SQVTM; CDR2 reads ANQGSEA. There are 12 residues in the CDR3. PCR employed 60 Vbeta and 13 Jbeta primers. TCRdb's table, derived via immunoSEQ multiplex PCR, lists solely in-frame clones and lacks some. Here the sample spans roughly 130,000 clones, around three quarters being singletons. This clonotype originated in a man aged 30-40 years in good health and CMV-seronegative. The genes are TRBV29-1 and TRBJ1-2, with TRBD1 identical over 7 bases. The material sequenced was PBMCs. CDR3 loop: CSVAGQFYGYTF. The CDR3 DNA reads as TGCAGCGTCGCGGGACAGTTCTATGGCTACACCTTC.